One sample yielded the 21 T cell receptor beta chains listed below, sequenced in a study of T cells in Graves' hyperthyroidism and ophthalmopathy. The source material, RNA transcripts, was used to amplify TCR beta CDR3 regions. HTBI primers drove first-round RT-PCR of the TCR CDR3. TCRdb independently ran MiXCR on the multiplex PCR reads; one entry per CDR3 protein. This table has nearly 600,000 distinct CDR3 sequences, approximately 15% appearing once. The sample comprised blood. The receptors stem from a woman aged 25 to 39 with Graves' hyperthyroidism that later progressed to Graves' ophthalmopathy.

As to this clonotype: This may come from a read error, since a much larger clone is one base off. This sequence joins TRBV5-1 and TRBJ2-7; D might be TRBD1 (5 bases). CDR3 length: 14 residues. Germline V gene lookup returns CDR1 SGHRS and CDR2 YFSETQ. This chain's CDR3 is CANSLGASSYEQYF. For the CDR3, the DNA is TGCGCCAACAGCTTAGGGGCGAGCTCCTACGAGCAGTACTTC.

The chain uses TRBV25-1 and TRBJ2-2; 9 nucleotides line up with TRBD1. The CDR3 has 17 residues. In germline, CDR1 is MGHDK, CDR2 SYGVNS. Trimming took 8 bases from V and 4 from J; bases not matched to a gene: 14. CDR3 loop: CASRRDRDQAGTGELFF. The CDR3 coding sequence is TGTGCCAGCCGACGGGACAGGGATCAAGCGGGCACCGGGGAGCTGTTTTTT. The complete variable domain, with remaining parts taken from reference TRBV25-1 and TRBJ2-2, reads EADIYQTPRYLVIGTGKKITLECSQTMGHDKMYWYQQDPGMELHLIHYSYGVNSTEKGDLSSESTVSRIRTEHFPLTLESARPSHTSQYLCASRRDRDQAGTGELFFGEGSRLTVL.

This clonotype was picked up many times. The chain is built from TRBV3-1 and TRBJ1-1; D is undetermined. Per the germline V gene, CDR1 is LGHDT and CDR2 is YNNKEL (reference sequence). This CDR3 spans 16 amino acids. Trimming shortened V by 1 base and J by 0 bases, and 12 bases separated the two germline ends. The CDR3: CASSQVRGSLNTEAFF. CDR3 DNA: TGTGCCAGCAGCCAAGTTAGAGGGTCTTTGAACACTGAAGCTTTCTTT.

Concerning this clonotype: A read error may be the cause here, since a much bigger clone is one base away. This rearrangement joins TRBV5-1 to TRBJ2-5, with D possibly called TRBD1 or TRBD2 (6 bases each). The germline CDR1 and CDR2 sequences are SGHRS and YFSETQ. V lost 4 bases, J lost 5 bases, and 15 bases lay in between. This CDR3 is built from 14 residues. The CDR3 bases are TGCGCCAGCAGCATGGGAAAGGGGGGTGAGACCCAGTACTTC. Its translation is CASSMGKGGETQYF.

The sample holds a few counts of this clonotype. The chain recombines TRBV19 with TRBJ1-4; the D is unclear. CDR3 length: 14 residues. The V end was cut by 1 base, the J end by 8 bases, with 11 bases between. The V gene's germline CDR1 is LNHDA and CDR2 SQIVND (reference sequence). The DNA for the CDR3 is TGTGCCAGTAGTATAGCCGGGCTCGGGGAAAAACTGTTTTTT. Its translation is CASSIAGLGEKLFF. The whole variable domain, filled in from reference TRBV19 and TRBJ1-4, reads DGGITQSPKYLFRKEGQNVTLSCEQNLNHDAMYWYRQDPGQGLRLIYYSQIVNDFQKGDIAEGYSVSREKKESFPLTVTSAQKNPTAFYLCASSIAGLGEKLFFGSGTQLSVL.

Note on this clonotype: This could be a read error, since a much larger clone is one nucleotide away. The gene calls are TRBV2 and TRBJ2-1; 7 bases align to TRBD1. Looked up from germline, CDR1 is SNHLY and CDR2 is FYNNEI. V trimming: 6 bases; J trimming: 7 bases; junction bases outside the gene matches: 3. The CDR3 is made up of 12 amino acids. The CDR3 DNA reads TGTGCCAGCAGGGACAGGTTGAATGAGCAGTTCTTC. This encodes CASRDRLNEQFF.

This clonotype was counted at least ten times. This chain uses TRBV29-1 with TRBJ1-2, with D uncertain. Trimming removed 4 bases at V and 6 bases at J, with 12 bases between. This CDR3 has 12 residues. CDR1 SQVTM and CDR2 ANQGSEA come from the germline V gene. CDR3 region: CSVGWLEDGYTF. CDR3 bases: TGCAGCGTTGGCTGGCTAGAAGATGGCTACACCTTC.

This clonotype was counted at least ten times. The gene calls are TRBV28 and TRBJ2-1, with a possible D match to TRBD1 (6 bases). This CDR3 spans 15 amino acids. Trimming removed 4 bases at V and 2 bases at J, with 12 bases between. CDR1 MDHEN and CDR2 SYDVKM come from the germline V gene. Here the CDR3 DNA reads TGTGCCAGCAGTTACGACAGGCCAGCCTACAATGAGCAGTTCTTC. Amino acid sequence: CASSYDRPAYNEQFF.

This clonotype was detected ten times or more. The chain employs TRBV4-3 and TRBJ2-3; D could derive from TRBD1 or TRBD2 (5 bases each). Trimming took off 3 bases at V and 9 bases at J, with 13 bases between the two ends. Germline V gene sequence: CDR1 LGHNA, CDR2 YSLEER. The CDR3 consists of 13 residues. CDR3 sequence: CASSQDPWGTQYF. The CDR3 nucleotides are TGCGCCAGCAGCCAGGACCCGTGGGGGACGCAGTATTTT.

Ten or more counts support this clonotype. J is TRBJ1-1 and V is TRBV3-1, with D possibly being TRBD1 (5 bases). Trimming pared 0 bases from V and 0 bases from J, leaving 11 bases between. The CDR3 has 16 amino acids. Germline-derived CDR1 and CDR2 are LGHDT and YNNKEL (reference sequence). CDR3 region: CASSQDPGNLNTEAFF. In DNA, the CDR3 is TGTGCCAGCAGCCAAGATCCAGGGAACTTGAACACTGAAGCTTTCTTT.

In this sample, this clonotype turned up many times. This chain uses TRBV6-1 with TRBJ2-7; D is undetermined. This CDR3 has 12 residues. V gave up 4 bases and J gave up 9 bases, with 13 bases separating them. Per germline, CDR1 MNHNS and CDR2 SASEGT. DNA for the CDR3: TGTGCCAGCAGTGGATTGTTCCGCGGGCAGTACTTC. Amino acid sequence: CASSGLFRGQYF.

This clonotype turned up a few times. The chain joins TRBV9 to TRBJ1-1; weak D call: TRBD1 (5 bases). V was pared by 4 bases and J by 12 bases, with 19 bases between. Germline values: CDR1 SGDLS, CDR2 YYNGEE. The CDR3 consists of 13 residues. CDR3 DNA sequence: TGTGCCAGCAGCCCGGGGACGGGGATGATGACTTTCTTT. As protein: CASSPGTGMMTFF.

This clonotype turned up a few times. The chain is built from TRBV5-5 and TRBJ2-5, with 7 nucleotides matching TRBD2. From germline, CDR1 is SGHKS and CDR2 YYEKEE (reference sequence). V shed 2 bases, J shed 3 bases, and the junction held 4 bases outside the gene matches. This CDR3 comprises 14 residues. Written as DNA, the CDR3 is TGTGCCAGCAGCTTCCGGCTAGCGGAAGAGACCCAGTACTTC. Its translation is CASSFRLAEETQYF. Together with reference TRBV5-5 and TRBJ2-5, the CDR3 gives the full variable domain: DAGVTQSPTHLIKTRGQQVTLRCSPISGHKSVSWYQQVLGQGPQFIFQYYEKEERGRGNFPDRFSARQFPNYSSELNVNALLLGDSALYLCASSFRLAEETQYFGPGTRLLVL.

At least ten counts were recorded for this clonotype. The chain uses TRBV30 and TRBJ1-2, with a possible D match to TRBD1 (5 bases). V lost 7 bases and J lost 4, with 19 bases in between. Germline lookup yields CDR1 GTSNPN and CDR2 SVGIG (reference sequence). The CDR3 has 14 residues. CDR3 sequence reads: CAFLRDGPSYGYTF. CDR3 sequence (DNA): TGTGCCTTCCTCCGGGACGGACCGTCCTATGGCTACACCTTC.

This clonotype was picked up many times. This rearrangement joins TRBV10-3 to TRBJ1-1; TRBD1 is a possible D gene (5 bases). CDR1 and CDR2 from the germline V gene are ENHRY and SYGVKD. This CDR3 contains 15 residues. V shed 11 bases and J shed 1 base, with 20 bases lying between them. In DNA form, the CDR3 reads TGTGCCGTGAGAAGAAGGGGTTTAGGGAACACTGAAGCTTTCTTT. Protein sequence: CAVRRRGLGNTEAFF.

About this clonotype: This may be a read error, as it is one base from a much larger clone. The conserved phenylalanine or tryptophan normally closing the CDR3 is absent here, so this likely arose from a read error. This chain connects TRBV13 to TRBJ2-3, with D unclear. Trimming pared 5 bases from V and 1 base from J, leaving 22 bases between. This CDR3 has 18 residues. Germline CDR1 reads PRHDT; CDR2 reads FYEKMQ (reference sequence). The CDR3 DNA is TGTGCCAGCAGCCTAAAAGGGTTGCGAACACTACGCACAGATACGCAGTATCTT. Protein sequence: CASSLKGLRTLRTDTQYL.

This clonotype was counted at least ten times. V is TRBV19 and J is TRBJ2-7; 9 bases line up with TRBD1. Germline CDR1 LNHDA, CDR2 SQIVND (reference sequence). V lost 3 bases and J lost 2; bases outside the gene matches: 2. The CDR3 length is 14 residues. CDR3 DNA: TGTGCCAGTAGTATGGGACAGGGCGCCTACGAGCAGTACTTC. It specifies CASSMGQGAYEQYF. Full variable domain (outside the CDR3, taken from reference TRBV19 and TRBJ2-7): DGGITQSPKYLFRKEGQNVTLSCEQNLNHDAMYWYRQDPGQGLRLIYYSQIVNDFQKGDIAEGYSVSREKKESFPLTVTSAQKNPTAFYLCASSMGQGAYEQYFGPGTRLTVT.

This clonotype has a handful of counts. The V and J genes are TRBV29-1 and TRBJ1-3; D may be TRBD1 (5 bases). Trimming took 0 bases from V and 0 from J, leaving 6 bases between them. The CDR3 consists of 14 residues. CDR1 SQVTM and CDR2 ANQGSEA come from the germline V gene. In DNA, the CDR3 is TGCAGCGTTGAAGACAGGGACTCTGGAAACACCATATATTTT. Amino acid sequence: CSVEDRDSGNTIYF.

This clonotype was detected only a few times. At one end, the junction sequence differs from germline, possibly due to a read error. This chain joins TRBV28 and TRBJ1-2; no clear D. Germline loops: CDR1 MDHEN, CDR2 SYDVKM. This CDR3 is 13 amino acids long. The DNA of the CDR3 is TGTGCCAGCAGTTTTGGAGCTAACTATAGCTACACCTTC. Translated: CASSFGANYSYTF.

CDR3: CASRIQVGQPQHF. For the CDR3, the DNA is TGTGCCAGCAGGATCCAGGTGGGTCAGCCCCAGCATTTT. The chain combines TRBV28 with TRBJ1-5, with D unresolved. The CDR3 is 13 residues long. Trimming took 6 bases from V and 6 from J, leaving 12 bases between them. CDR1 is MDHEN and CDR2 is SYDVKM in the germline V gene.

This clonotype was detected ten times or more. The CDR3 loop reads CASSHASPIEQYF. The CDR3 DNA sequence: TGTGCCAGCAGCCACGCTTCCCCAATCGAGCAGTACTTC. The chain uses TRBV14 and TRBJ2-7; D remains ambiguous. Looked up from germline, CDR1 is SGHDN and CDR2 is FVKESK. The CDR3 covers 13 residues. V gave up 3 bases and J gave up 6 bases, with 12 bases separating them.